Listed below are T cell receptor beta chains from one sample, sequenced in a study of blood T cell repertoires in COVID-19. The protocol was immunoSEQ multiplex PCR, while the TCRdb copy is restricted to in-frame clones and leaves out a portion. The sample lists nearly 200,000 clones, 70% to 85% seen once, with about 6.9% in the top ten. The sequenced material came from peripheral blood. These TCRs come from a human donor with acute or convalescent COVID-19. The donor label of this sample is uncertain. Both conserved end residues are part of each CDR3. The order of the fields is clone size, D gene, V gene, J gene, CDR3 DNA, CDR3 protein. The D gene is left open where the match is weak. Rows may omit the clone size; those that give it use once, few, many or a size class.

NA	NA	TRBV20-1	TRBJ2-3	TGCAGTGCTAGAGATCGAGATACGCAGTATTTT	CSARDRDTQYF
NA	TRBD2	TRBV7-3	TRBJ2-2	TGTGCCAGCAGCCTTACTAGCGGGAGGGACACCGGGGAGCTGTTTTTT	CASSLTSGRDTGELFF
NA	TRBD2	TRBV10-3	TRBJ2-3	TGTGCCATCAAAACTAGCGAACGCACAGATACGCAGTATTTT	CAIKTSERTDTQYF
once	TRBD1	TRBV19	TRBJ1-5	TGTGCCAGCTGGGACAGGGGGCATAGTCAGCCCCAGCATTTT	CASWDRGHSQPQHF
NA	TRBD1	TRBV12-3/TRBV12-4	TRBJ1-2	TGTGCCAGCAGTGGGGGACAGGCGGGCTACACCTTC	CASSGGQAGYTF
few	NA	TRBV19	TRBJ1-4	TGTGCCAGTAGCAAACAGCAGGCACGGGAAAAACTGTTTTTT	CASSKQQAREKLFF
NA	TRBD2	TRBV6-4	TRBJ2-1	TGTGCCAGCAGCGCCGGACTAGCGGACGGGGATGAGCAGTTCTTC	CASSAGLADGDEQFF
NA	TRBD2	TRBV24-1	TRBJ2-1	TGTGCCACCAGTGATTTAGGGCTAGCGGGAGCCCGCGAGCAGTTCTTC	CATSDLGLAGAREQFF
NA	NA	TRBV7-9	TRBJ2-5	TGTGCCAGCAGCAGAGGGTTAGGGGAGACCCAGTACTTC	CASSRGLGETQYF
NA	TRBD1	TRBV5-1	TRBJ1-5	TGCGCCAGCAGCTTGGCGACAGGGAGCAATCAGCCCCAGCATTTT	CASSLATGSNQPQHF
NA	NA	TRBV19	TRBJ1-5	TGTGCCAGTAGTGTACAGGGTAGCAATCAGCCCCAGCATTTT	CASSVQGSNQPQHF
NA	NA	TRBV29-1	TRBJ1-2	TGCAGCGTTACCGAGGCCCTCTATGGCTACACCTTC	CSVTEALYGYTF
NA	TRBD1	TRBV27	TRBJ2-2	TGTGCCAGCAAAACAGGGGACCTCACCGGGGAGCTGTTTTTT	CASKTGDLTGELFF
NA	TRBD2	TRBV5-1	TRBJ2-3	TGCGCCAGCAGCAGGGATGGGAGGGCCGGCACAGATACGCAGTATTTT	CASSRDGRAGTDTQYF
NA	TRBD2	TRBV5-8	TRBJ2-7	TGTGCCAGCAGCTTGGACGTAGCGGGAGTCTACGAGCAGTACTTC	CASSLDVAGVYEQYF